This T cell receptor beta chain was recovered during a study of CD8+CD57+ T cells in acquired aplastic anemia. Profiling that covered TCR beta VDJ and CDR3 relied on genomic DNA as its template. Each CDR3 protein gets one entry after TCRdb re-called the reads with MiXCR. The table has about 81,000 distinct CDR3 sequences, roughly half seen once. V lost 9 bases to trimming and J lost 10 bases, with 16 bases between them. From germline, CDR1 is LNHNV and CDR2 YYDKDF (reference sequence). CDR3 length: 13 amino acids. V is TRBV15 and J is TRBJ1-6, with a tentative D call TRBD1 (6 bases). Sequencing was carried out using sorted CD4+, CD8+, or CD8+CD57+ T cells (not recorded which) from PBMCs. The source is a human donor in good health, serving as a control. The CDR3 protein is CATSTLGGSPLHF. The CDR3 DNA sequence: TGTGCCACTAGTACGCTAGGGGGATCACCCCTCCACTTT.